The present T cell receptor beta chain was sequenced within a study of cytotoxic CD8 clonotypes in ibrutinib-treated CLL. As for the study in general: Following a median roughly 12 months of treatment, with a range of 6 to 36, response samples were taken.

Libraries were prepared by immunoSEQ multiplex PCR; TCRdb keeps only in-frame clonotypes and omits some of them. The sample gives roughly 200,000 clones, 75% to 85% of which show up once; around 10% is in the top ten. TCR beta libraries used about 2 micrograms of genomic DNA from cryopreserved PBMCs. A word on this clone: The antigen is unknown.

Findings of the study overall: Baseline clonality was higher than in age-matched healthy donors and moved in step with circulating CD8+ T-cell counts.

The CDR3 runs to 18 residues. V shed 0 bases, J shed 12 bases, and the junction held 18 bases outside the gene matches. Germline lookup yields CDR1 LNHNV and CDR2 YYDKDF (reference sequence). The starting material was PBMCs, obtained after 12 months of ibrutinib treatment. The chain employs TRBV15 and TRBJ2-1; 9 nucleotides align to TRBD2. The TCR comes from a human donor with chronic lymphocytic leukemia. As DNA, the CDR3 is TGTGCCACCAGCAGAGATCGCCGGTCCGGGACTAGCAGGGCCGGGCAGTTCTTC. Its translation is CATSRDRRSGTSRAGQFF.